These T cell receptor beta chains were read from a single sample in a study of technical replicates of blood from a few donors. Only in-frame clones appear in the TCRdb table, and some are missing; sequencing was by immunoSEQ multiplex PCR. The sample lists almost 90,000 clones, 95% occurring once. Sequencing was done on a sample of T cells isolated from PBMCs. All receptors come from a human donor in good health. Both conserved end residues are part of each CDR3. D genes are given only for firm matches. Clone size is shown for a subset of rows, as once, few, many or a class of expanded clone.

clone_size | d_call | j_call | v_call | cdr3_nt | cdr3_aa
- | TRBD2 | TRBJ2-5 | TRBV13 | TGTGCCAGCAGCAACCGGTTAGCGGGAGGGAGGGAGACCCAGTACTTC | CASSNRLAGGRETQYF
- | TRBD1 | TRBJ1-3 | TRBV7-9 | TGTGCCAGCAGCCGGGACAGGGTTCTGATCAGCTCTGGAAACACCATATATTTT | CASSRDRVLISSGNTIYF
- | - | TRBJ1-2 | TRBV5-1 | TGCGCCAGCAGCCCCGGGGGGGGCGACGTCCATGGCTACACCTTC | CASSPGGGDVHGYTF
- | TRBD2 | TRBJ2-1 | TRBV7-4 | TGTGCCAGCAGCTCGACTAGCGGGAGGCCGCTTCTATACAATGAGCAGTTCTTC | CASSSTSGRPLLYNEQFF
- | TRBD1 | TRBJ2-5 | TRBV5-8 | TGTGCCAGCAGCTTGGGACAGGGGGCAGTTGTGTCTCAAGAGACCCAGTACTTC | CASSLGQGAVVSQETQYF
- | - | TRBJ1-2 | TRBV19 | TGTGCCAGTAGTCTCAGGGATATAGGGGCTGGCTACACCTTC | CASSLRDIGAGYTF
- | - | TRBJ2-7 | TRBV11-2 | TGTGCCAGCAGTTATGACAGTTCCTACGAGCAGTACTTC | CASSYDSSYEQYF
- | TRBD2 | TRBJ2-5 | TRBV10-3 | TGTGCCACCTTGGGAGGGAGGGAAAAGACCCAGTACTTC | CATLGGREKTQYF
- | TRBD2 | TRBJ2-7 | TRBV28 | TGTGCCAGCAGTTTAGCGGGAGAAGTTAACGAGCAGTACTTC | CASSLAGEVNEQYF
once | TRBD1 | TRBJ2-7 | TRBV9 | TGTGCCAGCAGCGCGGATGGAACAGGGGGTGGCGAGCAGTACTTC | CASSADGTGGGEQYF
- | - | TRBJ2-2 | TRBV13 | TGTGCCAGCAGCACTGGGCCCCTCATGGCCGCCGGGGAGCTGTTTTTT | CASSTGPLMAAGELFF
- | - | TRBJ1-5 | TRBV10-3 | TGTGCCACAGCGGGGACCGGCAATCAGCCCCAGCATTTT | CATAGTGNQPQHF
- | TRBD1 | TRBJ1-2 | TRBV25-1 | TGTGCCAGCTCGTCGAGGACAGGATATGGCTACACCTTC | CASSSRTGYGYTF
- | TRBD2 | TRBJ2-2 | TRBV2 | TGTGCCAGCAATGGACTAGCGGGGACCGGGGAGCTGTTTTTT | CASNGLAGTGELFF
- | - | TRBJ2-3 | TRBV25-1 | TGTGCCAGCAGTGAATCAAGAGAAATAAATACGCAGTATTTT | CASSESREINTQYF
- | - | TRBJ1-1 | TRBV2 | TGTGCCAACAGATCCAGGGAAAGGGGCAACACTGAAGCTTTCTTT | CANRSRERGNTEAFF
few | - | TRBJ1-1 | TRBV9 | TGTGCCAGCAGCCCCCAAGTTTCAGGGAACACTGAAGCTTTCTTT | CASSPQVSGNTEAFF
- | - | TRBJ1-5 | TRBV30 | TGTGCCTGGAGTCAGGACAGACCTAATCAGCCCCAGCATTTT | CAWSQDRPNQPQHF
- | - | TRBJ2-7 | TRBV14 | TGTGCCAGCAGCCAGACCACGGGACACCTTTACGAGCAGTACTTC | CASSQTTGHLYEQYF
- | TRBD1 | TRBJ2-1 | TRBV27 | TGTGCCAGCAGTTTAAGAACAGGGGGCCATGAGCAGTTCTTC | CASSLRTGGHEQFF
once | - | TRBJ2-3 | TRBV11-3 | TGTGCCAGCGAGGGGGTTCGGGGCACAGATACGCAGTATTTT | CASEGVRGTDTQYF
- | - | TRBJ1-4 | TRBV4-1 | TGCGCCAGCAGCCAAGAGGGAACCGGGACATCAACTCCAACTAATGAAAAACTGTTTTTT | CASSQEGTGTSTPTNEKLFF
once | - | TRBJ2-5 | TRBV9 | TGTGCCAGCAGCGAGGCGGGGACCCAGTACTTC | CASSEAGTQYF
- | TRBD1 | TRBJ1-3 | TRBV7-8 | TGTGCCAGCAGCCCCGGGACAGGGGCCAACACCATATATTTT | CASSPGTGANTIYF
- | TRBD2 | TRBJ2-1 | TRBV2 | TGTGCCAGCAGTGGGAGGACTAGCGGGGTAGATGAGCAGTTCTTC | CASSGRTSGVDEQFF
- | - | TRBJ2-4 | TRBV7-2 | TGTGCCAGCAGCTTAGTAGCGGCCAGGGTGGGCATTCAGTACTTC | CASSLVAARVGIQYF
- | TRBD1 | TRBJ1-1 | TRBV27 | TGTGCCAGCAGTTTAAGGTGGGGACAGGGTTACACTGAAGCTTTCTTT | CASSLRWGQGYTEAFF
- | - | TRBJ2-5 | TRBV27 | TGTGCCAGCAGTGCACCAGGGAAAGCAAAGACCCAGTACTTC | CASSAPGKAKTQYF